This T cell receptor (beta chain) stems from a study of cytomegalovirus exposure and HLA in healthy donors. Study-level points and caveats: HLA-A and HLA-B allele assignments for most subjects were reportedly predicted accurately using TCR beta sequences. Previously analyzed data showed that most TCR beta V segments were productive at a frequency of about 90% or about 30%.

This CDR3 region has 16 residues. Germline CDR1 SNHLY, CDR2 FYNNEI. Germline trimming cut 6 bases from V and 1 base from J; bases unmatched to any gene: 7. Donors consisted of healthy bone marrow donors. For this clone: Its antigen is unknown.

The PCR employed 60 Vbeta primers together with 13 Jbeta primers. TCRdb's table, derived via immunoSEQ multiplex PCR, lists solely in-frame clones and lacks some. The sample includes about 130,000 clones, roughly 80% of them seen just once. The source is a female donor in good health and CMV-seronegative. The chain carries TRBV2 and TRBJ2-1, with TRBD1 matching over 9 bases. Material for sequencing was PBMCs. CDR3 DNA: TGTGCCAGCAGGGGACAGGGCGGCGGGTCCTACAATGAGCAGTTCTTC. Amino acids: CASRGQGGGSYNEQFF.